These T cell receptor beta chains were read from a single sample in a study of PD-L1 blockade in urothelial cancer. Libraries were prepared by immunoSEQ multiplex PCR; TCRdb keeps only in-frame clonotypes and omits some of them. The table shows about 63,000 clones, with 75% to 85% occurring only once. Sample: PBMCs, taken around atezolizumab (anti-PD-L1) treatment. These receptors were collected from a man between 65 and 79 years old with urothelial cancer. CDR3s include the opening cysteine and the closing phenylalanine or tryptophan. A D gene is named only where the DNA matches it firmly. Clone sizes are given selectively: once, few, many, or a class where the clone is expanded.

>TRBV5-8|.|TRBJ1-2|.
TGTGCCAGCAGCTTGGGGGCGAATGGCTACACCTTC
CASSLGANGYTF
>TRBV9|TRBD2|TRBJ2-1|.
TGTGCCAGCAGCGTAGTAGGTAGCGGGGGGTACAATGAGCAGTTCTTC
CASSVVGSGGYNEQFF
>TRBV5-1|TRBD1|TRBJ1-1|few
TGCGCCAGCAGCTTGGAGGACAGGTGGAACACTGAAGCTTTCTTT
CASSLEDRWNTEAFF
>TRBV7-2|TRBD2|TRBJ2-5|few
TGTGCCAGCAGCGCAGCGGGGGGCTGGGAGACCCAGTACTTC
CASSAAGGWETQYF
>TRBV21-1|.|TRBJ2-7|.
TGTGCCAGCAGCAAAGCGGCTAGCGGGGGGCACTACGAGCAGTACTTC
CASSKAASGGHYEQYF
>TRBV27|.|TRBJ2-3|.
TGTGCCAGCAGTTTATCCCCGTTTGGAGGACTTAGCACAGATACGCAGTATTTT
CASSLSPFGGLSTDTQYF
>TRBV19|.|TRBJ1-3|.
TGTGCCAGTACCACACATTCCTCTGGAAACACCATATATTTT
CASTTHSSGNTIYF
>TRBV2|.|TRBJ2-4|.
TGTGCCAGCAGTGAGAGGGGGAGGGGGAACTCCAACATTCAGTACTTC
CASSERGRGNSNIQYF
>TRBV5-4|.|TRBJ2-3|.
TGTGCCAGCAGCGAGGGACTTTCCACAGATACGCAGTATTTT
CASSEGLSTDTQYF
>TRBV11-2|.|TRBJ1-6|.
TGTGCCAGCAGCTTAGATCGCGGCAGCTATAATTCACCCCTCCACTTT
CASSLDRGSYNSPLHF
>TRBV11-3|.|TRBJ2-1|.
TGTGCCAGCAGCCCCCCTGCGGGTGAGCAGTTCTTC
CASSPPAGEQFF
>TRBV5-6|.|TRBJ2-7|.
TGTGCCAGCAGCTTGGGACGGTCTCTTTTATATGTGGTCCCTAGCGAGCAGTACTTC
CASSLGRSLLYVVPSEQYF
>TRBV5-8|.|TRBJ1-6|few
TGTGCCAGCAGCTTCAGGACTGGTGGTTCACCCCTCCACTTT
CASSFRTGGSPLHF
>TRBV5-1|TRBD2|TRBJ2-5|.
TGCGCCAGCAGCTTGACTAGCGGTCCCCAAGAGACCCAGTACTTC
CASSLTSGPQETQYF
>TRBV5-1|TRBD2|TRBJ2-1|.
TGCGCCAGTAATGCAGGGTTACTAGCGGGAGCCTACAATGAGCAGTTCTTC
CASNAGLLAGAYNEQFF
>TRBV5-6|TRBD1|TRBJ1-1|.
TGTGCCAGCACCCCCCCAGGGGGACTTTACACTGAAGCTTTCTTT
CASTPPGGLYTEAFF
>TRBV19|TRBD2|TRBJ2-5|.
TGTGCCAGTTCTAGGAGCGGGGGTTACCACGGGGAGACCCAGTACTTC
CASSRSGGYHGETQYF
>TRBV4-3|TRBD2|TRBJ2-1|.
TGCGCCAGCAGCCAAGATAGCGGGAGGGCCAATGAGCAGTTCTTC
CASSQDSGRANEQFF
>TRBV11-2|TRBD2|TRBJ2-7|once
TGTGCCAGCAGCTTGAGGACTAGCGCAACTTCAAGGTACGAGCAGTACTTC
CASSLRTSATSRYEQYF